This T cell receptor beta chain was identified in a study of blood T cell repertoires in COVID-19. Sequenced by immunoSEQ multiplex PCR; TCRdb stores in-frame clones only, minus some. The sample records around 450,000 clones, 85% to 90% being singletons. This CDR3 has 15 residues. CDR1 and CDR2 from the germline V gene are SGHRS and YFSETQ. Trimming removed 6 bases from V and 1 base from J, with 16 bases in between. The sequence was collected from a woman in her twenties or thirties with acute or convalescent COVID-19. Sequenced material: peripheral blood. This sequence joins TRBV5-1 and TRBJ2-5, with a possible D match to TRBD1 (6 bases). The CDR3 DNA sequence: TGCGCCAGCACCCGCCGAAGGGGGAGCCAAGAGACCCAGTACTTC. As protein: CASTRRRGSQETQYF.